Described below is a single T cell receptor (beta chain) sequence and its context. What it binds is unknown. The source of the sample is a study of PD-1 blockade in classical Hodgkin lymphoma. General study points: In CD4+ cells, TCR diversity went up significantly by C4D1, but in CD8+ cells it did not. Baseline TCR diversity was reportedly lower in newly diagnosed patients than healthy donors.

The length of the CDR3 is 14 residues. Germline lookup yields CDR1 SGHNT and CDR2 YENEEA. Trimming took 5 bases from V and 8 from J, leaving 18 bases between them. Relapses following autologous stem cell transplantation were seen in all patients, with brentuximab vedotin exposure varying. The study recorded best responses of complete response, partial response or progressive disease. Sequencing was performed with immunoSEQ multiplex PCR; in TCRdb, only in-frame clones are kept and a portion is missing. This table has roughly 15,000 clones, over 65% appearing once. The sample here was peripheral blood mononuclear cells (PBMCs), taken at baseline. The genes are TRBV11-3 and TRBJ1-2; D not resolved. The origin of this receptor is a human donor with classical Hodgkin lymphoma. The DNA of the CDR3 is TGTGCCAGCAGCCTCGTGGCGAGCCAGATAGGCTACACCTTC. This sequence encodes CASSLVASQIGYTF. The whole variable domain, filled in from reference TRBV11-3 and TRBJ1-2, reads EAGVVQSPRYKIIEKKQPVAFWCNPISGHNTLYWYLQNLGQGPELLIRYENEEAVDDSQLPKDRFSAERLKGVDSTLKIQPAELGDSAVYLCASSLVASQIGYTFGSGTRLTVV.